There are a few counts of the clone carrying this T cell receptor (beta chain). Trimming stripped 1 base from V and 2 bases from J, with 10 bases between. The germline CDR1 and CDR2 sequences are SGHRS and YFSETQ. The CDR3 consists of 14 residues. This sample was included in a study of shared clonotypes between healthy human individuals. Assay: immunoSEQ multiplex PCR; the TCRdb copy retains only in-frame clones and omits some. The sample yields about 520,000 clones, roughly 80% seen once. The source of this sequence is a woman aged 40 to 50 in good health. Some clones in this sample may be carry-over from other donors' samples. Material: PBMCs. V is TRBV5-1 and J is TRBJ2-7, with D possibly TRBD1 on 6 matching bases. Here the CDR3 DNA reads TGCGCCAGCAGCTTGTCGGACAGTGCCTACGAGCAGTACTTC. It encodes CASSLSDSAYEQYF.